One sample yielded the 5 T cell receptor beta chains listed below, sequenced in a study of OX40 agonist ivuxolimab in advanced cancers. The data were produced by immunoSEQ multiplex PCR, yet TCRdb's version contains in-frame clones alone and is incomplete. Here the sample spans 35,000 to 45,000 clones, more than 75% being singletons. The specimen was CD4+ or CD8+ T cells sorted from blood, collected in a trial of the OX40 agonist ivuxolimab. The receptor source for this set is an adult with an advanced solid tumor such as melanoma, head and neck, liver or kidney cancer.

The chain joins TRBV14 to TRBJ2-5; 10 nucleotides align to TRBD2. CDR3 length: 15 amino acids. The germline V gene encodes CDR1 SGHDN and CDR2 FVKESK. V lost 4 bases, J lost 1 base, and 3 bases stayed unmatched. CDR3 sequence: CASSPSGGPQETQYF. CDR3 DNA: TGTGCCAGCAGCCCTAGCGGGGGCCCCCAAGAGACCCAGTACTTC.

The CDR3 loop reads CASSRTYGGGSGETQYF. CDR3 DNA sequence: TGCGCCAGCAGCCGCACCTACGGCGGGGGGTCAGGGGAGACCCAGTACTTC. The chain combines TRBV4-3 with TRBJ2-5, with TRBD2 identical over 8 bases. The CDR3 extends over 17 amino acids. The V and J ends lost 4 bases and 5 bases, in that order; junction bases with no gene match: 15. The V gene's germline CDR1 is LGHNA and CDR2 YSLEER.

The chain is built from TRBV7-9 and TRBJ2-3; TRBD1 aligns across 9 bases. Germline assignment: CDR1 SEHNR and CDR2 FQNEAQ (reference sequence). V shed 5 bases and J 3 bases; nucleotides not matched to a gene: 6. The CDR3 spans 15 residues. CDR3 protein: CASSAGQGGTDTQYF. The CDR3 DNA sequence: TGTGCCAGCAGCGCGGGACAGGGCGGGACAGATACGCAGTATTTT.

The genes are TRBV4-1 and TRBJ1-1; TRBD1 is a possible D gene (6 bases). The V gene lost 3 bases and the J gene lost 4 bases, with 18 bases spanning the gap. The CDR3 is 16 amino acids. Germline V gives CDR1 MGHRA, CDR2 YSYEKL. CDR3 DNA sequence: TGCGCCAGCAGCCATATCGAGCGGGACACCATCACTGAAGCTTTCTTT. As protein: CASSHIERDTITEAFF.

The J gene is TRBJ1-2, the V gene TRBV7-2; D remains unclear. Germline V gene lookup returns CDR1 SGHTA and CDR2 FQGNSA. The CDR3 is made up of 14 amino acids. Trimming pared 1 base from V and 4 bases from J, leaving 10 bases between. The CDR3 loop reads CASSLGVQSYGYTF. The CDR3 region has the DNA TGTGCCAGCAGCTTAGGAGTACAGTCCTATGGCTACACCTTC.